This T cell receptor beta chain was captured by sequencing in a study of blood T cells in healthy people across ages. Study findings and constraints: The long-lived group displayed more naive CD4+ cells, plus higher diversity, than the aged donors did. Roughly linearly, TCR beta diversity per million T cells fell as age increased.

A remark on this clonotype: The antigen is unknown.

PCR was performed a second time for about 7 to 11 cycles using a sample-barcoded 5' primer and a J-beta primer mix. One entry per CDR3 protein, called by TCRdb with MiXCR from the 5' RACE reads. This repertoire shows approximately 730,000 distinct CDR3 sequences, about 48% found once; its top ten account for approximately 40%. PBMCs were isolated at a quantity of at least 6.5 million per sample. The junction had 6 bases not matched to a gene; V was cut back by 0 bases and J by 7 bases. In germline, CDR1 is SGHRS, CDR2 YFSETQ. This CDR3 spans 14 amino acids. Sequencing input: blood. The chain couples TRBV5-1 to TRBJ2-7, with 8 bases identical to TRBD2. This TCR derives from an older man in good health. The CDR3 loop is CASSLEGLVGEQYF. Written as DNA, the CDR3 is TGCGCCAGCAGCTTGGAGGGACTAGTTGGGGAGCAGTACTTC.